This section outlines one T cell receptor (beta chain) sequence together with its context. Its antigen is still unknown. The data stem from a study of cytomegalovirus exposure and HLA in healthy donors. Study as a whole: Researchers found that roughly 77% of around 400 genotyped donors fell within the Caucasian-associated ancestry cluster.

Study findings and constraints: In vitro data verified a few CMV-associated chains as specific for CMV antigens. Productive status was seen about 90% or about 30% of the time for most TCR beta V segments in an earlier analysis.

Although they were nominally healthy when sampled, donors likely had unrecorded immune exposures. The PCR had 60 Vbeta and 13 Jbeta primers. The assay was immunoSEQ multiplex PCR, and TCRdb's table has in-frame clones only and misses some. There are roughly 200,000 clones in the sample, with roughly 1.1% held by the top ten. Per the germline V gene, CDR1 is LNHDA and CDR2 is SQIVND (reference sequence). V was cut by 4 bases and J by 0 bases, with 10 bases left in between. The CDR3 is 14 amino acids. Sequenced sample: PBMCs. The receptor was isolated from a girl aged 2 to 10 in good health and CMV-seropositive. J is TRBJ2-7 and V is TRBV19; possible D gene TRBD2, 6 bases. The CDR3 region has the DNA TGTGCCAGTAGTAGAACGGAGGGCTCCTACGAGCAGTACTTC. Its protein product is CASSRTEGSYEQYF.